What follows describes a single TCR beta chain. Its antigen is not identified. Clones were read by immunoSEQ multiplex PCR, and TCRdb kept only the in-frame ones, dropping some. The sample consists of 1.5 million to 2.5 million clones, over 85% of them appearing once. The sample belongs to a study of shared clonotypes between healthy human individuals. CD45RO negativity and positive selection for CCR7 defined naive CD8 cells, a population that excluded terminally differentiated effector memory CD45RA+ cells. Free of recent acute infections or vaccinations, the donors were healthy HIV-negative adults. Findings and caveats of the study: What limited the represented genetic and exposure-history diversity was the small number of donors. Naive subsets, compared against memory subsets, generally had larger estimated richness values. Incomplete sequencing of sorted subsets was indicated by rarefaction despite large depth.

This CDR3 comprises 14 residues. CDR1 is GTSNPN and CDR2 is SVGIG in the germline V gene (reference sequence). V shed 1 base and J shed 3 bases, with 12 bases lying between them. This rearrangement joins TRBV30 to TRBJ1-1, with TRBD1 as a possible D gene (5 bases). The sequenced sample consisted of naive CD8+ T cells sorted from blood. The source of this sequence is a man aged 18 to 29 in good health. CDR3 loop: CAWSGLSGYTEAFF. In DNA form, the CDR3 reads TGTGCCTGGAGTGGACTCTCAGGGTACACTGAAGCTTTCTTT.